These 5 T cell receptor beta chains came from one sample sequenced in a study of Ad26.COV2.S vaccination and SARS-CoV-2 variants. The treatment is: some 20 received Ad26.COV2.S at low or high dose, single or two shots; a few received placebo; per-sample allocation not given. Sampling occurred on day 63 after the first vaccine or placebo injection. Measured with immunoSEQ multiplex PCR; TCRdb has only the in-frame clones, and not every one. The data contain roughly 420,000 clones, around nine tenths of them singletons. Sequencing used peripheral blood, obtained in a trial of Ad26.COV2.S vaccine versus placebo. These receptors all stem from a person between 18 and 65 years old who received the Ad26.COV2.S COVID-19 vaccine or a placebo.

V and J are TRBV29-1 and TRBJ1-5, with unresolved D. CDR1 and CDR2 from the germline V gene are SQVTM and ANQGSEA. V lost 8 bases to trimming and J lost 6 bases, with 17 bases between them. The CDR3 is made up of 13 amino acids. CDR3 region: CSYREAGGQPQHF. The DNA for the CDR3 is TGCAGCTACCGCGAGGCAGGCGGTCAGCCCCAGCATTTT.

The chain recombines TRBV7-3 with TRBJ1-2; maybe TRBD1 (6 bases). The CDR3 runs 13 residues. V lost 1 base to trimming and J lost 8 bases, with 11 bases between them. The germline gives CDR1 SGHTA, CDR2 FQGTGA. CDR3 residues: CASSLKGGGGYTF. CDR3 coding DNA: TGTGCCAGCAGCTTAAAAGGGGGTGGCGGCTACACCTTC. The entire variable domain, with the rest obtained from reference TRBV7-3 and TRBJ1-2, is as follows: GAGVSQTPSNKVTEKGKYVELRCDPISGHTALYWYRQSLGQGPEFLIYFQGTGAADDSGLPNDRFFAVRPEGSVSTLKIQRTERGDSAVYLCASSLKGGGGYTFGSGTRLTVV.

This chain links TRBV7-9 with TRBJ2-1; 9 positions match TRBD1. CDR1 is SEHNR, CDR2 FQNEAQ, per germline (reference sequence). The length of the CDR3 is 12 residues. V shed 11 bases, J shed 5 bases, and the junction held 4 bases outside the gene matches. In nucleotides, the CDR3 is TGTGCCGTCAGGACAGGGGACAATGAGCAGTTCTTC. It specifies CAVRTGDNEQFF.

The CDR3 DNA sequence: TGTGCCAGCAGTTTATCTTGGGAAAATGAGCAGTTCTTC. Its translation is CASSLSWENEQFF. The J gene is TRBJ2-1, the V gene TRBV28; D gene uncertain. Trimming pared 1 base from V and 7 bases from J, leaving 8 bases between. Germline loops: CDR1 MDHEN, CDR2 SYDVKM. CDR3 size: 13 residues.

This clone was picked up a small number of times. The V call is TRBV4-1, the J call TRBJ1-2, with D possibly being TRBD1 (5 bases). The CDR3 sequence is 15 residues long. In germline, CDR1 is MGHRA, CDR2 YSYEKL. V was clipped by 1 base and J by 11 bases, with 20 bases between them. The CDR3 DNA reads TGCGCCAGCAGCCAAGTCCAAGGCCGACAGACCGGGTACACCTTC. Its protein product is CASSQVQGRQTGYTF.